One sample yielded the 2 T cell receptor beta chains listed below, sequenced in a study of blood T cell repertoires in COVID-19. Clones were read by immunoSEQ multiplex PCR, and TCRdb kept only the in-frame ones, dropping some. The data contain around 270,000 clones, more than 85% of them singletons. Sequences were obtained from peripheral blood. The source of these receptors is a man between 40 and 49 years old with acute or convalescent COVID-19.

This chain uses TRBV5-1 with TRBJ2-7, with TRBD1 as a possible D gene (6 bases). V gave up 1 base and J gave up 4 bases, with 12 bases separating them. Germline V lookup: CDR1 SGHRS, CDR2 YFSETQ. The CDR3 sequence is 14 residues long. As DNA, the CDR3 is TGCGCCAGCAGCTTGTCACAGGGTGTATACGAGCAGTACTTC. This encodes CASSLSQGVYEQYF.

The chain carries TRBV9 and TRBJ2-1, with 8 bases lining up with TRBD2. V lost 4 bases, J lost 12 bases, and 9 bases stayed unmatched. This CDR3 spans 13 amino acids. The germline V gene has CDR1 SGDLS and CDR2 YYNGEE. The chain's CDR3 is CASSFLLAGWQFF. CDR3 sequence (DNA): TGTGCCAGCAGCTTCCTTTTAGCGGGGTGGCAGTTCTTC.